This T cell receptor (beta chain) is drawn from a study of T cell repertoires in aging, cancer and after chemotherapy. Study context: Repeat sampling of healthy donors over several months to years showed clear clonal overlap.

Study-wide results and limits: Untreated cancer patients had significantly lower blood TCR diversity than age-matched healthy donors. No conclusions about immunological memory after chemotherapy can be drawn from the repertoire data.

TRB rearrangements spanning V, D and J were amplified using mixed TRB-A/B primers. TCRdb fed the multiplex PCR reads into MiXCR, producing one record per CDR3 protein. The data hold about 11,000 distinct CDR3 sequences, with almost 30% observed a single time. Amplification of TCR beta used genomic DNA extracted from peripheral blood. V dropped 5 bases and J dropped 7; count of bases not matched to a gene: 4. Germline V CDR1 and CDR2: LNHDA, SQIVND (reference sequence). The CDR3 spans 13 residues. Turning to this clonotype: Antigen unknown.

The V and J genes are TRBV19 and TRBJ2-1; 8 bases line up with TRBD2. The TCR sequence derives from a human donor in good health. Sequencing was performed on blood. DNA for the CDR3: TGTGCCAGTAGTCCCGGGGGGGTTAATGAGCAGTTCTTC. Translating it yields CASSPGGVNEQFF.